The 32 T cell receptor beta chains presented below share a single source sample, sequenced in a study of response to subunit inactivated influenza vaccine. A single record per CDR3 protein comes from TCRdb applying MiXCR to the RT-PCR reads. In the table there are about 530,000 distinct CDR3 sequences, about an eighth of which are singletons. The specimen was PBMCs from blood, collected on the day of vaccination. These TCRs come from a man in his forties or fifties who received an inactivated influenza vaccine.

This clonotype appeared many times. The chain couples TRBV7-9 to TRBJ2-7; TRBD1 aligns across 10 bases. The V gene end was trimmed by 4 bases and the J gene end by 5 bases; junction bases not matched to a gene: 5. Germline V gene lookup returns CDR1 SEHNR and CDR2 FQNEAQ (reference sequence). The CDR3 spans 14 residues. The DNA of the CDR3 is TGTGCCAGCAGCTCGGACAGGGGGAGCGACGAGCAGTACTTC. It encodes CASSSDRGSDEQYF.

The chain recombines TRBV7-2 with TRBJ2-7; D perhaps matches TRBD2 (6 bases). Germline CDR1 is SGHTA and CDR2 is FQGNSA. V shed 7 bases and J shed 0 bases, with 10 bases lying between them. This CDR3 has 13 residues. The DNA for the CDR3 is TGTGCCAGCACCGAGCGGGCCTCCTACGAGCAGTACTTC. This translates into CASTERASYEQYF.

This clonotype was picked up many times. The V call is TRBV9, the J call TRBJ1-1; tentatively, D is TRBD1 (6 bases). The V gene lost 3 bases and the J gene lost 1 base, with 10 bases spanning the gap. Germline loops: CDR1 SGDLS, CDR2 YYNGEE. The CDR3 totals 14 residues. CDR3 amino acids: CASSGPTGNTEAFF. The CDR3 region has the DNA TGTGCCAGCAGCGGCCCGACAGGGAACACTGAAGCTTTCTTT.

The chain employs TRBV3-1 and TRBJ2-7; D could derive from TRBD1 or TRBD2 (5 bases each). The germline V gene has CDR1 LGHDT and CDR2 YNNKEL (reference sequence). The CDR3 runs 15 residues. Trimming left V 4 bases short and J 6 bases short, with 19 bases between. CDR3: CASSPLGATSAEQYF. CDR3 DNA sequence: TGTGCCAGCAGCCCCCTCGGGGCTACATCCGCCGAGCAGTACTTC.

The chain combines TRBV12-3 or TRBV12-4 with TRBJ2-3; D tentatively fits TRBD1 or TRBD2 (7 bases each). Between the trimmed V and J ends, which lost 5 bases and 2 bases, there was a span of 14 bases. The CDR3 loop spans 15 amino acids. The CDR3 loop reads CASSADRDYTDTQYF. The CDR3 DNA sequence: TGTGCCAGCAGTGCAGACAGGGACTACACAGATACGCAGTATTTT.

This clonotype was counted a few times. The rearrangement links TRBV29-1 to TRBJ2-7; 7 positions agree with TRBD1. Germline V gives CDR1 SQVTM, CDR2 ANQGSEA. After removal of 4 bases from V and 4 bases from J, the junction contained 16 bases not matched to a gene. CDR3 length: 16 amino acids. The CDR3 sequence: CSVVMAVGGRLYEQYF. The CDR3 DNA reads as TGCAGCGTTGTTATGGCTGTAGGGGGCCGATTGTACGAGCAGTACTTC.

V usage is TRBV5-1 and J usage is TRBJ2-7; possibly TRBD1 for D (5 bases). The CDR3 consists of 19 residues. Trimming pared 3 bases from V and 3 bases from J, leaving 28 bases between. Germline CDR1 SGHRS, CDR2 YFSETQ. CDR3 in DNA: TGCGCCAGCAGCTGGACCACTATCACGGGCGGCAGGGATCACTACGAGCAGTACTTC. Residues: CASSWTTITGGRDHYEQYF.

V and J are TRBV11-2 and TRBJ2-7; 8 nucleotides line up with TRBD1. Looked up from germline, CDR1 is SGHAT and CDR2 is FQNNGV. V lost 4 bases, J lost 2 bases, and 4 bases stayed unmatched. The length of the CDR3 is 14 residues. The CDR3 sequence is CASSWGTGPYEQYF. In DNA form, the CDR3 reads TGTGCCAGCAGCTGGGGGACAGGACCCTACGAGCAGTACTTC.

J is TRBJ2-7 and V is TRBV7-9; 12 positions agree with TRBD2. Germline trimming cut 4 bases from V and 5 bases from J; bases unmatched to any gene: 9. This CDR3 is 16 amino acids long. The germline V gene encodes CDR1 SEHNR and CDR2 FQNEAQ (reference sequence). This CDR3 reads CASSSPTSGGRHEQYF. The CDR3 DNA is TGTGCCAGCAGCTCGCCGACTAGCGGGGGTCGACACGAGCAGTACTTC.

V usage is TRBV7-9 and J usage is TRBJ1-1; D is undetermined. The germline V gene encodes CDR1 SEHNR and CDR2 FQNEAQ (reference sequence). The CDR3 length is 14 residues. The V end was cut by 6 bases, the J end by 5 bases, with 16 bases between. CDR3 bases: TGTGCCAGCAGACTTGATCCGGGAGTGACTGAAGCTTTCTTT. Translated, it gives CASRLDPGVTEAFF. The full variable domain, in which reference TRBV7-9 and TRBJ1-1 provide the parts outside the CDR3, is DTGVSQNPRHKITKRGQNVTFRCDPISEHNRLYWYRQTLGQGPEFLTYFQNEAQLEKSRLLSDRFSAERPKGSFSTLEIQRTEQGDSAMYLCASRLDPGVTEAFFGQGTRLTVV.

Only a few counts were recorded for this clonotype. V is TRBV29-1 and J is TRBJ2-2; no clear D gene. Germline lookup yields CDR1 SQVTM and CDR2 ANQGSEA. The ends were cut back, 1 base at V and 6 bases at J, with 9 bases in the middle. The CDR3 is 13 residues long. The CDR3 region has the DNA TGCAGCGTTGAAGCGAGCTATCCCGGGGAGCTGTTTTTT. Translated, it gives CSVEASYPGELFF.

The chain recombines TRBV12-5 with TRBJ2-4; tentative D call: TRBD2 (6 bases). The CDR3 extends over 13 amino acids. The germline CDR1 and CDR2 sequences are LGHNT and FRNRAP. The germline V and J ends were trimmed by 3 bases and 5 bases, with 8 bases remaining between them. The CDR3 DNA follows: TGTGCTAGTGGTTTCGGGGGTCAAAACATTCAGTACTTC. Protein sequence: CASGFGGQNIQYF. Together with reference TRBV12-5 and TRBJ2-4, the CDR3 gives the full variable domain: DARVTQTPRHKVTEMGQEVTMRCQPILGHNTVFWYRQTMMQGLELLAYFRNRAPLDDSGMPKDRFSAEMPDATLATLKIQPSEPRDSAVYFCASGFGGQNIQYFGAGTRLSVL.

The chain uses TRBV12-3 or TRBV12-4 and TRBJ2-2, with D unresolved. This CDR3 has 15 amino acids. The V and J ends lost 3 bases and 10 bases respectively, with 18 bases between them. The CDR3 DNA reads as TGTGCCAGCAGTTTCGGTTTGTCTCCTTCCGCGGAGCTGTTTTTT. Amino acid sequence: CASSFGLSPSAELFF.

V usage is TRBV12-3 or TRBV12-4 and J usage is TRBJ1-3, with D tentatively TRBD1 (6 bases). The germline V and J ends were trimmed by 6 bases and 0 bases, with 12 bases remaining between them. This CDR3 comprises 15 residues. CDR3: CASRQQGISGNTIYF. CDR3 nucleotide sequence: TGTGCCAGCAGGCAACAGGGTATCTCTGGAAACACCATATATTTT.

The chain has TRBV20-1 and TRBJ2-1; perhaps TRBD2 as D (5 bases). Trimming cost V 7 bases and J 0 bases, with 13 bases left between them. In germline, CDR1 is DFQATT, CDR2 SNEGSKA (reference sequence). This CDR3 contains 14 residues. The CDR3 DNA sequence: TGCAGTGTTAAAGTGGGGAGCTCCTACAATGAGCAGTTCTTC. It codes for CSVKVGSSYNEQFF.

This clonotype was found many times. The chain joins TRBV5-1 to TRBJ2-1; tentatively, D is TRBD1 (5 bases). CDR1 is SGHRS, CDR2 YFSETQ, per germline. This CDR3 is built from 15 residues. The V end lost 0 bases, the J end lost 2 bases, and 9 bases lay between the germline ends. The CDR3 sequence is CASSLVRVPYNEQFF. CDR3 in DNA: TGCGCCAGCAGCTTGGTCAGGGTCCCCTACAATGAGCAGTTCTTC.

Ten or more counts support this clonotype. The chain combines TRBV4-2 with TRBJ2-5; 8 bases fit TRBD2. The CDR3 is 14 residues long. Germline trimming cut 3 bases from V and 1 base from J; bases unmatched to any gene: 1. In germline, CDR1 is LGHNA, CDR2 YNFKEQ. CDR3 DNA sequence: TGTGCCAGCAGCCACGGGGGGGCCCAAGAGACCCAGTACTTC. It yields the protein CASSHGGAQETQYF.

The chain employs TRBV7-2 and TRBJ2-7, with 10 bases fitting TRBD2. V shed 7 bases, J shed 3 bases, and the junction held 6 bases outside the gene matches. Per the germline V gene, CDR1 is SGHTA and CDR2 is FQGNSA. The CDR3 spans 14 residues. The CDR3 bases are TGTGCCAGCACGCGACTAGCGGGTGACTACGAGCAGTACTTC. It translates to CASTRLAGDYEQYF.

The V gene is TRBV4-3, the J gene TRBJ2-7; maybe TRBD2 (5 bases). The CDR3 is made up of 15 amino acids. CDR1 and CDR2 (germline): LGHNA, YSLEER. V shed 0 bases and J shed 1 base, with 10 bases lying between them. DNA of the CDR3: TGCGCCAGCAGCCAAGATCGGGGTTGGTCCTACGAGCAGTACTTC. It codes for CASSQDRGWSYEQYF.

The V call is TRBV10-3, the J call TRBJ2-1, with D perhaps matching TRBD1 (6 bases). The CDR3 has 15 amino acids. Germline-derived CDR1 and CDR2 are ENHRY and SYGVKD. Trimming shortened V by 0 bases and J by 4 bases, and 10 bases separated the two germline ends. CDR3: CAISESGQPYNEQFF. The CDR3, as DNA: TGTGCCATCAGTGAGTCAGGACAGCCATACAATGAGCAGTTCTTC.

This clonotype appeared a few times. This sequence joins TRBV7-9 and TRBJ1-4; TRBD1 agrees at 7 bases. CDR1 and CDR2 from the germline V gene are SEHNR and FQNEAQ (reference sequence). J lost 8 bases, V lost 3 bases, and 15 bases had no gene match. The CDR3 runs to 17 residues. This CDR3 reads CASSLETGTVRGEKLFF. As DNA, the CDR3 is TGTGCCAGCAGCTTGGAGACAGGGACAGTTCGCGGAGAAAAACTGTTTTTT.

This clonotype was seen a handful of times. J is TRBJ1-5 and V is TRBV27; a possible D gene is TRBD1 (5 bases). The CDR3 sequence is 15 residues long. Looked up from germline, CDR1 is MNHEY and CDR2 is SMNVEV (reference sequence). Trimming took off 5 bases at V and 3 bases at J, with 14 bases between the two ends. CDR3 DNA: TGTGCCAGCAGTCGCGCGGGGGGATACAATCAGCCCCAGCATTTT. Protein product: CASSRAGGYNQPQHF.

V and J are TRBV2 and TRBJ2-5; weak D call: TRBD2 (5 bases). V lost 6 bases, J lost 10 bases, and 21 bases lay in between. This CDR3 has 14 amino acids. Germline V gene data show CDR1 as SNHLY and CDR2 as FYNNEI. The CDR3 DNA reads TGTGCCAGCAGGGAACCTTACTCGGTGGGGAGCCAGTACTTC. It codes for CASREPYSVGSQYF.

The chain recombines TRBV12-3 or TRBV12-4 with TRBJ2-5; D ambiguous. The CDR3 consists of 17 residues. Trimming shortened V by 4 bases and J by 0 bases, and 18 bases separated the two germline ends. The CDR3 sequence is CASSYAWPDVYQETQYF. DNA of the CDR3: TGTGCCAGCAGTTACGCGTGGCCAGACGTATACCAAGAGACCCAGTACTTC.

This clonotype was seen a few times. The chain links TRBV7-9 to TRBJ2-4; D may be TRBD2 (5 bases). The length of the CDR3 is 12 residues. Germline loops: CDR1 SEHNR, CDR2 FQNEAQ (reference sequence). V lost 5 bases to trimming and J lost 12 bases, with 14 bases between them. CDR3 residues: CASSDTRESQYF. As DNA, the CDR3 is TGTGCCAGCAGCGATACTAGGGAGAGTCAGTACTTC.

The chain carries TRBV6-2 or TRBV6-3 and TRBJ2-7; D gene ambiguous. The CDR3 is 13 amino acids. Germline CDR1 and CDR2: MNHEY and SVGEGT. V was cut by 0 bases and J by 9 bases, with 12 bases left in between. The CDR3 region is CASSYSTAPGQYF. CDR3 sequence (DNA): TGTGCCAGCAGTTACTCGACGGCGCCGGGGCAGTACTTC.

This clonotype was recorded at least ten times. The rearrangement links TRBV7-8 to TRBJ1-4, with TRBD1 identical over 9 bases. Germline V gives CDR1 SGHVS, CDR2 FQNEAQ. With V trimmed by 5 bases and J by 3 bases, 10 bases remained unmatched. The CDR3 spans 17 residues. The CDR3 region is CASSPLQGARANEKLFF. In nucleotides, the CDR3 is TGTGCCAGCAGCCCGTTACAGGGGGCGAGGGCTAATGAAAAACTGTTTTTT.

This clonotype is a singleton in its sample. The chain is built from TRBV7-6 and TRBJ2-2; D gene ambiguous. Per germline, CDR1 SGHVS and CDR2 FNYEAQ. The CDR3 is 14 residues long. The V and J ends lost 5 bases and 6 bases respectively, with 13 bases between them. CDR3 residues: CASSQTERPGELFF. The CDR3 bases are TGTGCCAGCAGCCAAACCGAAAGGCCCGGGGAGCTGTTTTTT. Full variable domain (remainder filled in from reference TRBV7-6 and TRBJ2-2): GAGVSQSPRYKVTKRGQDVALRCDPISGHVSLYWYRQALGQGPEFLTYFNYEAQQDKSGLPNDRFSAERPEGSISTLTIQRTEQRDSAMYRCASSQTERPGELFFGEGSRLTVL.

This clonotype came up a few times. The chain carries TRBV6-1 and TRBJ1-2; D gene uncertain. Trimming shortened V by 1 base and J by 4 bases, and 13 bases separated the two germline ends. Germline lookup yields CDR1 MNHNS and CDR2 SASEGT. The CDR3 is 15 residues long. In DNA form, the CDR3 reads TGTGCCAGCAGTGAAGGGCTTTCGGTCAGCTATGGCTACACCTTC. Its protein is CASSEGLSVSYGYTF.

J is TRBJ2-7 and V is TRBV10-3, with 7 bases lining up with TRBD2. This CDR3 is 14 amino acids long. The V segment lost 4 bases and the J segment 4 bases; nucleotides outside the gene matches: 7. Germline V gives CDR1 ENHRY, CDR2 SYGVKD. The CDR3 DNA reads TGTGCCATCAGTGGGCTAGCGGACCGATACGAGCAGTACTTC. It yields the protein CAISGLADRYEQYF.

About this clonotype itself: The junction departs from germline at one end; a sequencing error may be responsible. V usage is TRBV28 and J usage is TRBJ2-1; 7 bases are shared with TRBD1. Per germline, CDR1 MDHEN and CDR2 SYDVKM. The CDR3 spans 11 residues. CDR3 region: CASSLQGHVSF. The CDR3 DNA reads TGTGCCAGCAGCCTACAGGGGCACGTGAGCTTC.

The chain has TRBV5-6 and TRBJ2-1; the match to TRBD1 covers 10 bases. The CDR3 has 19 amino acids. CDR1 SGHDT and CDR2 YYEEEE come from the germline V gene. The V and J ends lost 4 bases and 0 bases, in that order; junction bases with no gene match: 13. CDR3 amino acids: CASSPPPGQGPFSYNEQFF. In DNA, the CDR3 is TGTGCCAGCAGCCCACCCCCGGGACAGGGGCCATTCTCCTACAATGAGCAGTTCTTC.